This T cell receptor (beta chain) appears in the sequencing data of a study of tumor-infiltrating lymphocytes in primary liver carcinoma. Study as a whole: Staged T1-T3 N0M0, the tumors had sizes that ranged from about 4.2 to 11 cm across.

A word on this clonotype: Here the CDR3 omits its conserved ending phenylalanine or tryptophan, so a read error is the likely source.

Germline V gene data show CDR1 as MDHEN and CDR2 as SYDVKM. This CDR3 is 15 amino acids long. Trimming at V came to 3 bases and at J to 2 bases, leaving 5 bases not matched to a gene. The tissue used was unsorted bulk material of roughly 17-31 mg. RNA and DNA were co-extracted from it with the AllPrep DNA/RNA mini kit. Tumor samples each held over 80% viable tumor cells. Total RNA (around 500 ng) served as template for TCR beta cDNA synthesis primed by a constant-region primer. Libraries covering TCR beta were generated through three nested multiplex PCR rounds (using a slightly modified ARM-PCR). It was with TRBV1-TRBV30 forward primers and a C-beta reverse primer that the first two PCR rounds were run, at around 9 cycles each. TCRdb re-analysed the multiplex PCR reads in MiXCR, keeping a single row per CDR3 protein. The sample includes roughly 190,000 distinct CDR3 sequences, around 81% of them seen just once.

The sequence derives from a man aged 35-49 years with primary liver carcinoma and hepatitis B virus infection. The genes are TRBV28 and TRBJ2-3, with 7 bases that match TRBD2. The sample taken for sequencing was tumor tissue from primary liver carcinoma. The CDR3 coding sequence is TGTGCCAGCAGTTTCATAGCGGGTTACACAGATACGCAGTATGTT. Translation gives CASSFIAGYTDTQYV.